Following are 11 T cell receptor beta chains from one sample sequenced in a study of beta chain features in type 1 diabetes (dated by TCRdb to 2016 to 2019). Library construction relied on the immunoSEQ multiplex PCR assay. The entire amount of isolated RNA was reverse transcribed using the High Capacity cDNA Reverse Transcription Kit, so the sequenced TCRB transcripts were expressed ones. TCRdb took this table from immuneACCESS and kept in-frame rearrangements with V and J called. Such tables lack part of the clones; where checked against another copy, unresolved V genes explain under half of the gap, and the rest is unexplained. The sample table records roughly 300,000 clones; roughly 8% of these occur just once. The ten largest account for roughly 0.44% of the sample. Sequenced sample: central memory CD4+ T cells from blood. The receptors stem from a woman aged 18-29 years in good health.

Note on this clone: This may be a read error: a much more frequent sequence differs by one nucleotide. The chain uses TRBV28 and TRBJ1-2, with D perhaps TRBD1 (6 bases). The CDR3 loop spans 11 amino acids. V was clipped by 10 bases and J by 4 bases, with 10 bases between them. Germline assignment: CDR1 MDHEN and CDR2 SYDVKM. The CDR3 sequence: CATRQAYGYTF. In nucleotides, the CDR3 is TGTGCCACCAGACAGGCCTATGGCTACACCTTC.

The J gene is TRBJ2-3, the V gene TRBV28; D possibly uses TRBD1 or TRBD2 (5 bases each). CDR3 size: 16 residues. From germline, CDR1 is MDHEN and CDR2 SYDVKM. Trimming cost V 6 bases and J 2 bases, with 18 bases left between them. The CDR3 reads CASRLGETVPTDTQYF. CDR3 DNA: TGTGCCAGCAGGCTGGGGGAGACAGTTCCCACAGATACGCAGTATTTT. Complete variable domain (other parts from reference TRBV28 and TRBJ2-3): DVKVTQSSRYLVKRTGEKVFLECVQDMDHENMFWYRQDPGLGLRLIYFSYDVKMKEKGDIPEGYSVSREKKERFSLILESASTNQTSMYLCASRLGETVPTDTQYFGPGTRLTVL.

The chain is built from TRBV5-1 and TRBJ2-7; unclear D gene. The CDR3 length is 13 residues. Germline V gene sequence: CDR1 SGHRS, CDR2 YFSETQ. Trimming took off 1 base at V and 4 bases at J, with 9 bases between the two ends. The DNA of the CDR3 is TGCGCCAGCAGCTTGAGCCAAGGTTACGAGCAGTACTTC. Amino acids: CASSLSQGYEQYF. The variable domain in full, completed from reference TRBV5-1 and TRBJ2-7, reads KAGVTQTPRYLIKTRGQQVTLSCSPISGHRSVSWYQQTPGQGLQFLFEYFSETQRNKGNFPGRFSGRQFSNSRSEMNVSTLELGDSALYLCASSLSQGYEQYFGPGTRLTVT.

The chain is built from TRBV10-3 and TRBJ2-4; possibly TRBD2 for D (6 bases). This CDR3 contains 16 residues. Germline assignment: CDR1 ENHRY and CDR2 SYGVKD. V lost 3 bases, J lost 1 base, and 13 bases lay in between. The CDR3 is CAISDASREAKNIQYF. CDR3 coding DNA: TGTGCCATCAGTGACGCATCCCGGGAGGCCAAAAACATTCAGTACTTC.

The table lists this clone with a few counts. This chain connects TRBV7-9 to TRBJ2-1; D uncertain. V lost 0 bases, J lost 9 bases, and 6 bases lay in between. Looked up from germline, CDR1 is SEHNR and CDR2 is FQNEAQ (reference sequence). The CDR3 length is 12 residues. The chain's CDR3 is CASSLAATEQFF. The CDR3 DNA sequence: TGTGCCAGCAGCTTAGCCGCGACTGAGCAGTTCTTC.

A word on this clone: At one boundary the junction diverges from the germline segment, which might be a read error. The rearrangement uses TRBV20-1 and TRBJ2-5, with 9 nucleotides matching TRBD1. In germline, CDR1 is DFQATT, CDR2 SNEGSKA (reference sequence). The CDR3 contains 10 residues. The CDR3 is CSASRTGDDF. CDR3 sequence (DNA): TGCAGTGCTAGCCGGACAGGGGATGACTTC.

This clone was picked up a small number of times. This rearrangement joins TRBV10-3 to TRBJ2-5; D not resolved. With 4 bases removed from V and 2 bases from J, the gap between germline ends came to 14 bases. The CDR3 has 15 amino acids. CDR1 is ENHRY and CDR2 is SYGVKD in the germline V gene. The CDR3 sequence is CAISAASSRQETQYF. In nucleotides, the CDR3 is TGTGCCATCAGTGCGGCGTCTAGTAGGCAAGAGACCCAGTACTTC.

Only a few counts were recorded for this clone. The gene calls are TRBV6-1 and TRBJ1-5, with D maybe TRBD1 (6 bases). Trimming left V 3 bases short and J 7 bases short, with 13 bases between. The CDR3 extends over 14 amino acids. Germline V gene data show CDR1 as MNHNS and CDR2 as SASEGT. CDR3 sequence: CASSDSQGPQPQHF. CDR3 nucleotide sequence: TGTGCCAGCAGTGACTCGCAGGGGCCCCAGCCCCAGCATTTT.

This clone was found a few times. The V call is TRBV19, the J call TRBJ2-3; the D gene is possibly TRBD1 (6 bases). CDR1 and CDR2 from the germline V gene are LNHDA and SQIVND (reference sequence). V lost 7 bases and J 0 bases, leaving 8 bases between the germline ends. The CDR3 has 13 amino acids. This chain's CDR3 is CASNDRSTDTQYF. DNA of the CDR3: TGTGCCAGTAACGACAGGAGCACAGATACGCAGTATTTT. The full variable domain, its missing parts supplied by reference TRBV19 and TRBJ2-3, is DGGITQSPKYLFRKEGQNVTLSCEQNLNHDAMYWYRQDPGQGLRLIYYSQIVNDFQKGDIAEGYSVSREKKESFPLTVTSAQKNPTAFYLCASNDRSTDTQYFGPGTRLTVL.

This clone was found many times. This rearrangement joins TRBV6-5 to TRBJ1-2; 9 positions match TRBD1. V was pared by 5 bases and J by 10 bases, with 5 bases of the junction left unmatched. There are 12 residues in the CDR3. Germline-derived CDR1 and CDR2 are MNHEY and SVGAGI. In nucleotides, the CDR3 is TGTGCCAGCAGTCTGGGACAGGGAGCCTACACCTTC. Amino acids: CASSLGQGAYTF.

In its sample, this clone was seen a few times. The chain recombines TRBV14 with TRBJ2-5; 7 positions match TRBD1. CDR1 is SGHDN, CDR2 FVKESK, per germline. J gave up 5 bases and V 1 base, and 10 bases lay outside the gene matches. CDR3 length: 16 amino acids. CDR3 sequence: CASSQVSGGAAETQYF. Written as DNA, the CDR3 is TGTGCCAGCAGCCAAGTTTCAGGGGGAGCGGCGGAGACCCAGTACTTC.